The rows below give T cell receptor beta chains drawn from one sample of a study of blood T cell repertoires in COVID-19. Produced via immunoSEQ multiplex PCR; TCRdb's table is partial and in-frame only. The table records 80,000 to 100,000 clones, about nine tenths of them present only once. The source material was peripheral blood. The receptors derive from a man in his fifties or sixties with acute or convalescent COVID-19. The conserved cysteine and the conserved F or W are not part of the CDR3 here.

j_call | v_call | cdr3_aa
TRBJ1-5 | TRBV28 | ASTQSGGNNQPQH
TRBJ1-5 | TRBV6-5 | ASSYSGDSNQPQH
TRBJ1-1 | TRBV7-2 | ASSLGWGGTEAF
TRBJ1-2 | TRBV5-1 | ASSLDQYGYT
TRBJ1-2 | TRBV13 | ASSFGRAGYT
TRBJ2-3 | TRBV10-2 | ASAGNSDTQY
TRBJ1-3 | TRBV9 | ASSGGRTGNTIY
TRBJ1-2 | TRBV12-3/TRBV12-4 | ASRLRDYGYT
TRBJ2-1 | TRBV24-1 | ATQGAGASYNEQF
TRBJ1-4 | TRBV7-9 | ASSLDRVGEKLF
TRBJ2-2 | TRBV2 | ASKWGANTGELF
TRBJ1-4 | TRBV5-5 | ASSQRDSQQSELF
TRBJ1-5 | TRBV30 | AWKQGGNQPQH
TRBJ1-2 | TRBV13 | ASSPGQSNYGYT
TRBJ1-1 | TRBV5-1 | ASSLETAGMNTEAF
TRBJ2-5 | TRBV3-1/TRBV3-2 | ASSQAQGRETQY
TRBJ1-2 | TRBV6-5 | ASRTGTGQGYT
TRBJ2-1 | TRBV28 | ASSLSGTGGSDEQF
TRBJ1-1 | TRBV19 | ASSIGAGRTEAF
TRBJ2-1 | TRBV24-1 | ATSDTGTGAYNEQF
TRBJ2-3 | TRBV29-1 | SVEGDTRTDTQY
TRBJ2-5 | TRBV7-2 | ASSSDRYQETQY
TRBJ2-3 | TRBV24-1 | ATSDATAPDTQY
TRBJ2-2 | TRBV19 | ASTSGPGGNTGELF
TRBJ1-2 | TRBV5-1 | ASSPGGGNYGYT
TRBJ2-6 | TRBV7-6 | ASSRGLAGGPAGANVLT
TRBJ1-1 | TRBV11-3 | ASSLRGGDTEAF
TRBJ1-4 | TRBV27 | ASSPLGGELGKLF
TRBJ1-1 | TRBV3-1/TRBV3-2 | ASSQASGLRSTEAF
TRBJ1-1 | TRBV5-1 | ASSLGSGNTEAF
TRBJ1-2 | TRBV19 | ASSIGTGYGYT
TRBJ1-1 | TRBV18 | ASSPDRGFTEAF
TRBJ1-5 | TRBV5-8 | ASSLEPARAVSQPQH
TRBJ1-2 | TRBV4-2 | ASSQDDREEDGYT
TRBJ2-5 | TRBV4-1 | ASSLGTGNQETQY
TRBJ2-1 | TRBV19 | ATRQAGITYNEQF
TRBJ2-7 | TRBV7-2 | ASSLDQGGTREQY
TRBJ1-1 | TRBV7-9 | ASSLGTNTEAF
TRBJ2-2 | TRBV5-1 | ASRRDSNTGELF
TRBJ1-1 | TRBV5-5 | ASRYDIPNTEAF
TRBJ1-5 | TRBV19 | ASSIVLGNQPQH
TRBJ1-1 | TRBV7-9 | ASTLQGYTEAF
TRBJ1-1 | TRBV5-1 | ASSSLSGESEAF
TRBJ2-3 | TRBV18 | ASSPVRGSIGTDTQY
TRBJ1-5 | TRBV10-3 | AIGGGFDQPQH
TRBJ2-3 | TRBV5-4 | ASSQGLTNTDTQY
TRBJ2-5 | TRBV18 | ASSPPTQETQY
TRBJ2-5 | TRBV2 | ASSVIAGGKQEGQY
TRBJ2-2 | TRBV5-1 | ASMLQSNTGELF
TRBJ1-2 | TRBV19 | ASSIWGTGALEGGYT